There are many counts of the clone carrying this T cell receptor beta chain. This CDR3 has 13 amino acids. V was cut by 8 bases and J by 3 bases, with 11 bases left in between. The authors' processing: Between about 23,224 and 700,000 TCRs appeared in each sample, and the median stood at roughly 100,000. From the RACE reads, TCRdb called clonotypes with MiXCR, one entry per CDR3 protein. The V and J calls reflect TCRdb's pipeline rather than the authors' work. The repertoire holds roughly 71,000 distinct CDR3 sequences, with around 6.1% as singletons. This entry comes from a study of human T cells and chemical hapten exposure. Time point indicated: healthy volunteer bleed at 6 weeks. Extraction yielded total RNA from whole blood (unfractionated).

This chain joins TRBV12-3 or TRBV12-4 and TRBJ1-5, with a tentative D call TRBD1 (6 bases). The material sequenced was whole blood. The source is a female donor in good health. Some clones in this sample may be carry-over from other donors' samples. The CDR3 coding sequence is TGTGCCAGCTCCGGACAGTTCAATCAGCCCCAGCATTTT. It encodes CASSGQFNQPQHF.